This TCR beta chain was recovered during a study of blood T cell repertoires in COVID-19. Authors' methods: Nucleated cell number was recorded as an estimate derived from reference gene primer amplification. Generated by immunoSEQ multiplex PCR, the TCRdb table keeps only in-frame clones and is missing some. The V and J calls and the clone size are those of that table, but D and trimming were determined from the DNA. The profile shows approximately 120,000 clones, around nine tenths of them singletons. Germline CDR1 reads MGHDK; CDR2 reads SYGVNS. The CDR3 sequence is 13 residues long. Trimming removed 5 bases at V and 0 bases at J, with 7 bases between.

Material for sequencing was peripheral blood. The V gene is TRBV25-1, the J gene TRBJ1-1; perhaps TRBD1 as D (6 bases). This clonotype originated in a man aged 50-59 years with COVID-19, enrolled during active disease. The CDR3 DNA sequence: TGTGCCAGCAGTCAGGGGATGAACACTGAAGCTTTCTTT. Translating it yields CASSQGMNTEAFF.